Here is one TCR beta chain with its context. Antigen unknown. The data stem from a study of vaccination and CD4 T cells after COVID-19. Treatment reported: approximately 11-day PBMC culture with coronavirus spike peptide pools or control peptides (ViraFEST assay). At both days 3 and 7, half the medium was replaced with fresh IL-2 medium. Researchers used the Oncomine TCR Beta short-read assay to sequence DNA from cultured CD4+ T cells. A single record per CDR3 protein comes from TCRdb applying MiXCR to the PCR reads. Here the sample spans roughly 11,000 distinct CDR3 sequences, approximately 43% being singletons. The CDR3 spans 16 residues. With 1 base clipped from V and 2 bases from J, the junction kept 6 bases outside the gene matches.

This clonotype was obtained from a human donor who had recovered from COVID-19. V and J are TRBV5-3 and TRBJ2-5; 9 bases map to TRBD2. TRBV5-3 is sorted into the ORF group, with uncertain function. Sequenced: CD4+ T cells from blood, cultured in vitro. The CDR3 loop reads CARSLLAGEDQETQYF. The CDR3 nucleotides read TGTGCCAGAAGCTTGTTAGCGGGAGAGGATCAAGAGACCCAGTACTTC.